A selection of T cell receptor beta chains follows, all from one sample in a study of blood T cells in healthy people across ages. TCRdb analysed the 5' RACE reads with MiXCR anew, one entry per CDR3 protein. The top ten hold around 7.7% of the sample, which has around 1,500,000 distinct CDR3 sequences, 25% to 30% seen once. The sequencing input was blood. These receptors all come from a woman aged 25 to 39 in good health. Each CDR3 is given with its conserved first and last residue. The order of the fields is V gene, D gene, clone size, J gene, CDR3 DNA, CDR3 protein. The D gene is left open where the match is weak. The size entry is marked missing in some rows and otherwise reads once, few, many or a size class.

V: TRBV2
D: TRBD1
size: few
J: TRBJ2-1
DNA: TGTGCCAGCAGTGTGGACAGGGGGCCGGTAAATGAGCAGTTCTTC
CDR3: CASSVDRGPVNEQFF

V: TRBV6-6
D: NA
size: NA
J: TRBJ2-3
DNA: TGTGCCAGCAGTTACCCCCAGGGTGGGACAGATACGCAGTATTTT
CDR3: CASSYPQGGTDTQYF

V: TRBV7-8
D: NA
size: NA
J: TRBJ1-6
DNA: TGTGCCAGCAGCTTAGTGTATCAGAATTCACCCCTCCACTTT
CDR3: CASSLVYQNSPLHF

V: TRBV2
D: NA
size: few
J: TRBJ1-2
DNA: TGTGCCAGCAGTGGCGGGGCGCGGTATGGCTACACCTTC
CDR3: CASSGGARYGYTF

V: TRBV4-1
D: NA
size: many
J: TRBJ1-2
DNA: TGCGCCAGCAGCCAGACGGCGGGGGCCTATGGCTACACCTTC
CDR3: CASSQTAGAYGYTF

V: TRBV20-1
D: TRBD1
size: NA
J: TRBJ1-4
DNA: TGCAGTGGGAGCCCTGGACAGGGGAATGAAAAACTGTTTTTT
CDR3: CSGSPGQGNEKLFF

V: TRBV20-1
D: NA
size: NA
J: TRBJ1-1
DNA: TGCAGTGCTCGAAGGACAGTCAGCATGAACACTGAAGCTTTCTTT
CDR3: CSARRTVSMNTEAFF

V: TRBV7-2
D: NA
size: once
J: TRBJ1-1
DNA: TGTGCCAGCAGCTTAGCCGGGTTCACTGAAGCTTTCTTT
CDR3: CASSLAGFTEAFF

V: TRBV19
D: NA
size: few
J: TRBJ2-1
DNA: TGTGCCAGTAGTCCACAGAAGCATGAGCAGTTCTTC
CDR3: CASSPQKHEQFF

V: TRBV27
D: NA
size: NA
J: TRBJ1-5
DNA: TGTGCCAGCAAGAGGGGTTCGGTAGGCAATCAGCCCCAGCATTTT
CDR3: CASKRGSVGNQPQHF

V: TRBV9
D: NA
size: once
J: TRBJ1-4
DNA: TGTGCCAGCAGCGTAGCTTATGGCCCTAATGAAAAACTGTTTTTT
CDR3: CASSVAYGPNEKLFF

V: TRBV12-3/TRBV12-4
D: TRBD1
size: NA
J: TRBJ1-6
DNA: TGTGCCAGCAGTTGGGGACGGGGGACAGGGGCTTCACCCCTCCACTTT
CDR3: CASSWGRGTGASPLHF

V: TRBV20-1
D: NA
size: NA
J: TRBJ2-5
DNA: TGCAGTGCTCAAGAGGGGACCCCCAGGGAGACCCAGTACTTC
CDR3: CSAQEGTPRETQYF

V: TRBV25-1
D: NA
size: NA
J: TRBJ2-1
DNA: TGTGCCAGCAGTGAAATCTCAGGGGATGCCTACAATGAGCAGTTCTTC
CDR3: CASSEISGDAYNEQFF

V: TRBV15
D: NA
size: few
J: TRBJ1-2
DNA: TGTGCCACCAGCAGAGACAGGTTGATTTTTGGCGGCTACACCTTC
CDR3: CATSRDRLIFGGYTF

V: TRBV30
D: NA
size: few
J: TRBJ2-7
DNA: TGTGCCTGGAAACAGAGAGTCCCGGGCGAGCAGTACTTC
CDR3: CAWKQRVPGEQYF

V: TRBV18
D: TRBD1
size: few
J: TRBJ1-2
DNA: TGTGCCAGCTCACCATTACGGGACAGCCTAAAATATGGCTACACCTTC
CDR3: CASSPLRDSLKYGYTF

V: TRBV7-9
D: TRBD2
size: NA
J: TRBJ2-3
DNA: TGTGCCAGCAGCTTAGTAGCTACTAGCGGCACAGATACGCAGTATTTT
CDR3: CASSLVATSGTDTQYF

V: TRBV20-1
D: TRBD1
size: few
J: TRBJ2-2
DNA: TGCAGTGCTCATCGTCCCGGGACAGGGGACACCGGGGAGCTGTTTTTT
CDR3: CSAHRPGTGDTGELFF

V: TRBV12-5
D: NA
size: NA
J: TRBJ2-7
DNA: TGTGCTAGTGGTTTTGGGGGTGCCTACGAGCAGTACTTC
CDR3: CASGFGGAYEQYF

V: TRBV11-2
D: NA
size: NA
J: TRBJ2-7
DNA: TGTGCCAGCAGCGACGGCCTCGACGGACTGAGTTCCTACGAGCAGTACTTC
CDR3: CASSDGLDGLSSYEQYF

V: TRBV30
D: NA
size: NA
J: TRBJ2-1
DNA: TGTGCCTGGAGCCCAAGGCTATACAATGAGCAGTTCTTC
CDR3: CAWSPRLYNEQFF

V: TRBV20-1
D: TRBD2
size: NA
J: TRBJ2-7
DNA: TGCAGTGCATTTCGACTAGCGGCCTACGAGCAGTACTTC
CDR3: CSAFRLAAYEQYF

V: TRBV10-2
D: NA
size: NA
J: TRBJ1-6
DNA: TGCGCCAGCAGCTCCCAGGACCCAAGGGGTTCACCCCTCCACTTT
CDR3: CASSSQDPRGSPLHF

V: TRBV5-1
D: TRBD1
size: NA
J: TRBJ2-7
DNA: TGCGCCAGCGCTCCGGGACAGGGAGTCGACGAGCAGTACTTC
CDR3: CASAPGQGVDEQYF

V: TRBV7-8
D: NA
size: many
J: TRBJ2-1
DNA: TGTGCCAGCAGCTTAGGGATAGACTACAATGAGCAGTTCTTC
CDR3: CASSLGIDYNEQFF